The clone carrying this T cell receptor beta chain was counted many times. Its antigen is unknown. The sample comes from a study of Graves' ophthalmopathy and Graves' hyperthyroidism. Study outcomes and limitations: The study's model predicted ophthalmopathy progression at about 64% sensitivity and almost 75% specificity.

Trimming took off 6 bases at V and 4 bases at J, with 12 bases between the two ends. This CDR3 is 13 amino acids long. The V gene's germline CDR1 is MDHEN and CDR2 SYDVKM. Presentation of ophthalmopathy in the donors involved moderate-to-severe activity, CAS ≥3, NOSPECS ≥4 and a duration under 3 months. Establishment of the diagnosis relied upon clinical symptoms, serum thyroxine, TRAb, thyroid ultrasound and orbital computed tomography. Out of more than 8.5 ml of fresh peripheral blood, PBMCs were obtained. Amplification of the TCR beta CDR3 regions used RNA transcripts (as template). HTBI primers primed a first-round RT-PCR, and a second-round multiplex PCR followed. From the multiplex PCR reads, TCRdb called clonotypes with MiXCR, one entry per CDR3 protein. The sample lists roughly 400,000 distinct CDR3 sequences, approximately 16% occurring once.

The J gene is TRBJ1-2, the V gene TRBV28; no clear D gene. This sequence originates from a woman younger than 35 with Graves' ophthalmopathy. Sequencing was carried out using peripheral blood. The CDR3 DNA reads TGTGCCAGCAGCTACCCCCCGGCCTATGGCTACACCTTC. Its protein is CASSYPPAYGYTF.